Below are 24 T cell receptor beta chains sequenced from a single sample in a study of T cell responses to AZD1222 COVID-19 vaccine. Clones were sequenced by immunoSEQ multiplex PCR, and TCRdb holds only the in-frame ones, with some missing. The table records some 120,000 clones, nearly 90% of them present only once. Sequences were derived from peripheral blood, sampled 28 days after the second AZD1222 dose. The origin of the receptors is an adult who received the AZD1222 COVID-19 vaccine.

V and J are TRBV21-1 and TRBJ1-2; TRBD1 is the table's D call and was not checked against the DNA. TRBV21-1 is marked as a pseudogene. This CDR3 contains 17 residues. The CDR3 region is CASSKGGVRTGPYGYTF. The DNA for the CDR3 is TGTGCCAGCAGCAAAGGCGGGGTAAGGACAGGGCCTTATGGCTACACCTTC.

The genes are TRBV2 and TRBJ2-3; TRBD1 agrees at 8 bases. CDR3 length: 14 amino acids. In germline, CDR1 is SNHLY, CDR2 FYNNEI. J lost 4 bases, V lost 6 bases, and 6 bases had no gene match. The CDR3 coding sequence is TGTGCCAGCAGGTATGACAGGGGAGCAGATACGCAGTATTTT. It codes for CASRYDRGADTQYF.

In this sample, this clone turned up once. The V and J genes are TRBV10-3 and TRBJ2-1; 12 bases match TRBD2. Per the germline V gene, CDR1 is ENHRY and CDR2 is SYGVKD. Unmatched junction bases numbered 6, after V lost 0 bases and J lost 12 bases. The CDR3 has 15 residues. In nucleotides, the CDR3 is TGTGCCATCAGTGAGTCTAGGACTAGCGGGGATAGGCAGTTCTTC. This gives the protein CAISESRTSGDRQFF.

V gene TRBV25-1 combines with J gene TRBJ1-2; possibly TRBD1 for D (5 bases). This CDR3 has 13 amino acids. Trimming took off 8 bases at V and 7 bases at J, with 17 bases between the two ends. In germline, CDR1 is MGHDK, CDR2 SYGVNS. CDR3 bases: TGTGCCAGCCTCGGGGCTTTTGGGTTTGGCTACACCTTC. This gives the protein CASLGAFGFGYTF.

This clone was detected a few times. This chain links TRBV4-1 with TRBJ1-3; 7 nucleotides line up with TRBD1. The length of the CDR3 is 17 residues. Germline CDR1 reads MGHRA; CDR2 reads YSYEKL. V was pared by 3 bases and J by 2 bases, with 10 bases of the junction left unmatched. The CDR3 is CASSQGRQGWAGNTIYF. In DNA form, the CDR3 reads TGCGCCAGCAGCCAGGGGAGACAGGGATGGGCTGGAAACACCATATATTTT.

This clone was seen a few times. The chain uses TRBV10-3 and TRBJ2-5, with TRBD1 identical over 8 bases. Germline lookup yields CDR1 ENHRY and CDR2 SYGVKD. The CDR3 runs to 13 residues. Trimming removed 4 bases from V and 7 bases from J; junction bases left unmatched: 5. The CDR3 nucleotides are TGTGCCATCAGTGGACAGGGGTTCTGGACCCAGTACTTC. Encoded protein: CAISGQGFWTQYF.

The chain recombines TRBV6-1 with TRBJ2-3; D gene unclear. The V end was cut by 1 base, the J end by 4 bases, with 9 bases between. CDR1 MNHNS and CDR2 SASEGT come from the germline V gene. This CDR3 has 14 amino acids. DNA for the CDR3: TGTGCCAGCAGTGAAGGTGGTGAGCCAGATACGCAGTATTTT. It codes for CASSEGGEPDTQYF.

V is TRBV5-6 and J is TRBJ2-7; D possibly corresponds to TRBD1 (6 bases). V shed 0 bases and J shed 0 bases, with 13 bases lying between them. Germline V gene lookup returns CDR1 SGHDT and CDR2 YYEEEE. This CDR3 region has 16 residues. The CDR3, as DNA: TGTGCCAGCAGCTTGGTAGGCAGGGGATTCTCCTACGAGCAGTACTTC. As protein: CASSLVGRGFSYEQYF.

This chain links TRBV7-9 with TRBJ2-2, with 7 bases fitting TRBD1. This CDR3 has 15 amino acids. J was trimmed by 5 bases and V by 5 bases; bases with no gene match: 8. Germline CDR1 and CDR2: SEHNR and FQNEAQ (reference sequence). Here the CDR3 reads CASSPRDSSTGELFF. As DNA, the CDR3 is TGTGCCAGCAGCCCCCGGGACAGTTCGACCGGGGAGCTGTTTTTT.

This clone was counted only a few times. CDR3 residues: CAWSVPGRFPSYGYTF. For the CDR3, the DNA is TGTGCCTGGAGTGTACCGGGGAGGTTTCCCTCCTATGGCTACACCTTC. The chain has TRBV30 and TRBJ1-2, with D unresolved. Trimming took off 0 bases at V and 4 bases at J, with 18 bases between the two ends. The germline CDR1 and CDR2 sequences are GTSNPN and SVGIG (reference sequence). The CDR3 is made up of 16 amino acids.

The chain has TRBV19 and TRBJ2-1; D might be TRBD1 (5 bases). CDR1 and CDR2 (germline): LNHDA, SQIVND (reference sequence). V shed 1 base and J shed 0 bases, with 7 bases lying between them. This CDR3 is 15 amino acids long. DNA for the CDR3: TGTGCCAGTAGTATAGGGGGCGGCTCCTACAATGAGCAGTTCTTC. Amino acid sequence: CASSIGGGSYNEQFF.

This rearrangement joins TRBV5-4 to TRBJ1-2; D call uncertain. CDR3 length equals 13 residues. Per germline, CDR1 SGHNT and CDR2 YYREEE (reference sequence). V lost 4 bases to trimming and J lost 0 bases, with 7 bases between them. The CDR3 loop is CASSLLANYGYTF. The DNA of the CDR3 is TGTGCCAGCAGCCTGCTAGCTAACTATGGCTACACCTTC. Based on the CDR3 plus reference TRBV5-4 and TRBJ1-2, the full variable domain is ETGVTQSPTHLIKTRGQQVTLRCSSQSGHNTVSWYQQALGQGPQFIFQYYREEENGRGNFPPRFSGLQFPNYSSELNVNALELDDSALYLCASSLLANYGYTFGSGTRLTVV.

V and J are TRBV7-9 and TRBJ2-2; D gene ambiguous. Germline values: CDR1 SEHNR, CDR2 FQNEAQ (reference sequence). Trimming stripped 0 bases from V and 12 bases from J, with 8 bases between. There are 12 residues in the CDR3. The CDR3 loop reads CASSLAVSQLFF. CDR3 DNA: TGTGCCAGCAGCTTAGCTGTGTCCCAGCTGTTTTTT.

The rearrangement joins TRBV28 to TRBJ2-7; D might be TRBD1 (6 bases). In germline, CDR1 is MDHEN, CDR2 SYDVKM. CDR3 length: 13 amino acids. Trimming pared 3 bases from V and 5 bases from J, leaving 11 bases between. The CDR3 reads CASSFVDRHEQYF. The CDR3 nucleotides are TGTGCCAGCAGTTTCGTCGACAGGCACGAGCAGTACTTC.

The chain has TRBV5-6 and TRBJ2-7; D not resolved. The CDR3 length is 11 residues. Per the germline V gene, CDR1 is SGHDT and CDR2 is YYEEEE. The V gene lost 1 base and the J gene lost 6 bases, with 5 bases spanning the gap. This chain's CDR3 is CASSLTAEQYF. DNA for the CDR3: TGTGCCAGCAGCTTGACAGCCGAGCAGTACTTC.

V and J are TRBV28 and TRBJ1-3; TRBD1 aligns across 10 bases. There are 14 residues in the CDR3. Trimming removed 6 bases from V and 7 bases from J; junction bases left unmatched: 6. In germline, CDR1 is MDHEN, CDR2 SYDVKM. This CDR3 reads CASRTGGARNTIYF. CDR3 DNA: TGTGCCAGCAGGACAGGGGGCGCACGTAACACCATATATTTT.

The chain recombines TRBV7-2 with TRBJ2-2, with 10 bases lining up with TRBD2. V trimming: 1 base; J trimming: 1 base; junction bases outside the gene matches: 6. Germline CDR1 and CDR2: SGHTA and FQGNSA. The CDR3 totals 18 residues. CDR3 DNA sequence: TGTGCCAGCAGCTTAGGAGCGCTAGCGGGGGTGAACACCGGGGAGCTGTTTTTT. Translating gives CASSLGALAGVNTGELFF.

The genes are TRBV19 and TRBJ2-3, with 12 bases that match TRBD2. Germline assignment: CDR1 LNHDA and CDR2 SQIVND (reference sequence). V shed 5 bases and J 0 bases; nucleotides not matched to a gene: 3. The CDR3 runs to 16 residues. CDR3: CASSLLAGGSTDTQYF. Written as DNA, the CDR3 is TGTGCCAGTAGTCTTCTAGCGGGGGGGAGCACAGATACGCAGTATTTT.

The chain is built from TRBV24-1 and TRBJ2-1, with TRBD1 matching over 8 bases. The CDR3 extends over 15 amino acids. Germline-derived CDR1 and CDR2 are KGHDR and SFDVKD. V gave up 4 bases and J gave up 7 bases; unmatched junction bases: 8. The CDR3 is CATSDPRGQGNEQFF. The CDR3 DNA reads TGTGCCACCAGTGACCCCAGGGGGCAGGGAAATGAGCAGTTCTTC.

A note on this clone: Germline is not matched at one junction end, which may reflect a read error. The gene calls are TRBV27 and TRBJ2-2; D is unclear. CDR1 is MNHEY and CDR2 is SMNVEV in the germline V gene (reference sequence). The CDR3 runs to 14 residues. Here the CDR3 DNA reads TGTGCCACCAGTCTCGGTCATCCCACCGGGGAGCTGTTTTTT. Protein: CATSLGHPTGELFF.

The J gene is TRBJ1-5, the V gene TRBV30, with 7 nucleotides matching TRBD1. There are 14 residues in the CDR3. The V gene end was trimmed by 0 bases and the J gene end by 5 bases; junction bases not matched to a gene: 4. In germline, CDR1 is GTSNPN, CDR2 SVGIG (reference sequence). CDR3 bases: TGTGCCTGGAGTGTAACAGGGGAGGATCAGCCCCAGCATTTT. The encoded protein is CAWSVTGEDQPQHF.

This clone was observed a handful of times. The chain recombines TRBV4-1 with TRBJ2-7; TRBD2 matches at 7 bases. The trim removed 1 base at V and 2 bases at J, leaving 2 bases unmatched. The germline CDR1 and CDR2 sequences are MGHRA and YSYEKL. The CDR3 runs 14 residues. As DNA, the CDR3 is TGCGCCAGCAGCCAAGGGACTAGGGCCTACGAGCAGTACTTC. Protein sequence: CASSQGTRAYEQYF.

This sequence joins TRBV5-4 and TRBJ2-7; 8 bases are a match to TRBD1. This CDR3 spans 14 amino acids. V lost 4 bases and J lost 3; bases outside the gene matches: 6. Germline V gene sequence: CDR1 SGHNT, CDR2 YYREEE (reference sequence). CDR3 DNA: TGTGCCAGCAGCCAAATAGACAGGGGCTACGAGCAGTACTTC. Amino acids: CASSQIDRGYEQYF.

The chain uses TRBV28 and TRBJ1-5; 9 nucleotides align to TRBD1. Germline V lookup: CDR1 MDHEN, CDR2 SYDVKM. CDR3 length: 16 amino acids. Unmatched junction bases numbered 11, after V lost 6 bases and J lost 5 bases. The CDR3 loop is CASRRTGGARHQPQHF. CDR3 coding DNA: TGTGCCAGCAGACGAACAGGGGGCGCGCGCCATCAGCCCCAGCATTTT.